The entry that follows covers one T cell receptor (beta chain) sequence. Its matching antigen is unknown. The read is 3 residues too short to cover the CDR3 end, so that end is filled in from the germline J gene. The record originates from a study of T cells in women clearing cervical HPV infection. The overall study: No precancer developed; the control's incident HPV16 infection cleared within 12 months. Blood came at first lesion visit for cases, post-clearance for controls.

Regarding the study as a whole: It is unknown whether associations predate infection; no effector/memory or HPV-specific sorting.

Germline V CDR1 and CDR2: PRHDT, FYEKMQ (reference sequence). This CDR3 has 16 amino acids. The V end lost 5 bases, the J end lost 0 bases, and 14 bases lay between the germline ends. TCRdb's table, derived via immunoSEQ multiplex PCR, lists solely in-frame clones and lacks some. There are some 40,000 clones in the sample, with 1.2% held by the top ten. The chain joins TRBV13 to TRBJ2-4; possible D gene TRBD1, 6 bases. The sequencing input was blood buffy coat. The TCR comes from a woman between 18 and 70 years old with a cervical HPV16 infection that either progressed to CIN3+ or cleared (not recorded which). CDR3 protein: CASSPWTVLAKNIQYF. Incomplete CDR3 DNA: TGTGCCAGCAGCCCATGGACAGTTCTAGCCAAAAACATT.